These 21 T cell receptor beta chains came from one sample sequenced in a study of cytomegalovirus exposure and HLA in healthy donors. Vbeta (60) and Jbeta (13) primers were used in the PCR. Here immunoSEQ multiplex PCR was the method, and the copy in TCRdb shows in-frame clones only, minus some. The profile shows 170,000 or so clones, around four fifths of them singletons. The sample consisted of PBMCs. The receptor source for this set is a woman aged 45 to 65 in good health and CMV-seropositive.

The V gene is TRBV11-2, the J gene TRBJ2-5, with 9 nucleotides matching TRBD2. Trimming cost V 6 bases and J 5 bases; bases outside gene matches: 13. The CDR3 runs to 16 residues. Germline V gives CDR1 SGHAT, CDR2 FQNNGV. CDR3 sequence (DNA): TGTGCCAGCAGTCCCTATTCCGGGACTAGCCAGGAGACCCAGTACTTC. Its protein product is CASSPYSGTSQETQYF.

The gene calls are TRBV5-1 and TRBJ2-1; D is possibly TRBD1 (5 bases). Per germline, CDR1 SGHRS and CDR2 YFSETQ. Trimming pared 4 bases from V and 0 bases from J, leaving 11 bases between. The CDR3 length is 15 residues. CDR3 protein: CASSERQSSYNEQFF. As DNA, the CDR3 is TGCGCCAGCAGCGAGCGACAGAGCTCCTACAATGAGCAGTTCTTC.

The chain couples TRBV5-1 to TRBJ1-2; 7 nucleotides match TRBD1. V was clipped by 4 bases and J by 5 bases; unmatched bases: 11. The germline gives CDR1 SGHRS, CDR2 YFSETQ. The CDR3 is 15 residues long. This CDR3 reads CASSLGRGQTYGYTF. The DNA of the CDR3 is TGCGCCAGCAGCCTAGGAAGGGGACAGACGTATGGCTACACCTTC.

The genes are TRBV18 and TRBJ2-1, with 14 nucleotides matching TRBD2. V dropped 3 bases and J dropped 8; count of bases not matched to a gene: 3. Germline V CDR1 and CDR2: KGHSH, LQKENI. CDR3 length: 15 residues. The CDR3: CASSPGLAGADEQFF. DNA for the CDR3: TGTGCCAGCTCACCGGGACTAGCGGGAGCAGATGAGCAGTTCTTC.

The chain uses TRBV9 and TRBJ2-1, with D unclear. V gave up 0 bases and J gave up 3 bases, with 7 bases separating them. This CDR3 spans 14 amino acids. Germline loops: CDR1 SGDLS, CDR2 YYNGEE. The CDR3: CASSVERDYNEQFF. DNA of the CDR3: TGTGCCAGCAGCGTAGAGAGAGACTACAATGAGCAGTTCTTC.

The chain is built from TRBV11-3 and TRBJ2-5; 12 nucleotides align to TRBD2. This CDR3 spans 16 amino acids. The junction had 10 bases not matched to a gene; V was cut back by 6 bases and J by 5 bases. Germline V lookup: CDR1 SGHNT, CDR2 YENEEA. The CDR3 coding sequence is TGTGCCAGCAGTTCGGGAGGACTAGCGGGAATTGAGACCCAGTACTTC. This translates into CASSSGGLAGIETQYF.

This clone was seen a handful of times. The CDR3 coding sequence is TGTGCCAGCAGCCTCCCGGGACAGGGGGAAGAGACCCAGTACTTC. Residues: CASSLPGQGEETQYF. The V gene is TRBV5-4, the J gene TRBJ2-5, with TRBD1 identical over 11 bases. This CDR3 is built from 15 residues. The V gene end was trimmed by 4 bases and the J gene end by 3 bases; junction bases not matched to a gene: 5. The germline CDR1 and CDR2 sequences are SGHNT and YYREEE (reference sequence).

This chain links TRBV7-2 with TRBJ1-1; tentative D call: TRBD1 (5 bases). In germline, CDR1 is SGHTA, CDR2 FQGNSA. The ends were cut back, 3 bases at V and 1 base at J, with 12 bases in the middle. The CDR3 is 15 residues long. The DNA of the CDR3 is TGTGCCAGCAGCTTCGCTGGACAAGCGAACACTGAAGCTTTCTTT. This codes for CASSFAGQANTEAFF. Using reference TRBV7-2 and TRBJ1-1 for the parts outside the CDR3, the full variable domain is GAGVSQSPSNKVTEKGKDVELRCDPISGHTALYWYRQSLGQGLEFLIYFQGNSAPDKSGLPSDRFSAERTGGSVSTLTIQRTQQEDSAVYLCASSFAGQANTEAFFGQGTRLTVV.

The CDR3, as DNA: TGTGCCAGCAGTTACTCTAGGGGTATGGGCTACACCTTC. It codes for CASSYSRGMGYTF. V gene TRBV6-5 combines with J gene TRBJ1-2; TRBD1 might be the D (5 bases). Germline values: CDR1 MNHEY, CDR2 SVGAGI. The V and J ends lost 0 bases and 8 bases respectively, with 10 bases between them. The CDR3 is 13 amino acids.

This chain links TRBV7-2 with TRBJ1-5, with 8 bases aligning to TRBD1. Looked up from germline, CDR1 is SGHTA and CDR2 is FQGNSA. The length of the CDR3 is 14 residues. V lost 5 bases to trimming and J lost 1 base; unmatched junction nucleotides: 1. CDR3 sequence: CASSRTGSNQPQHF. The CDR3 coding sequence is TGTGCCAGCAGCCGGACAGGGAGCAATCAGCCCCAGCATTTT.

This clone was found a few times. This chain connects TRBV27 to TRBJ2-6, with 12 positions matching TRBD1. From germline, CDR1 is MNHEY and CDR2 SMNVEV (reference sequence). The CDR3 has 21 residues. The junction had 14 bases not matched to a gene; V was cut back by 5 bases and J by 0 bases. For the CDR3, the DNA is TGTGCCAGCAGTACTCTCCCGGGACAGGGGGCCCGGGGCTCTGGGGCCAACGTCCTGACTTTC. Its translation is CASSTLPGQGARGSGANVLTF. Complete variable domain (other parts from reference TRBV27 and TRBJ2-6): EAQVTQNPRYLITVTGKKLTVTCSQNMNHEYMSWYRQDPGLGLRQIYYSMNVEVTDKGDVPEGYKVSRKEKRNFPLILESPSPNQTSLYFCASSTLPGQGARGSGANVLTFGAGSRLTVL.

The chain uses TRBV11-2 and TRBJ2-2, with 9 bases lining up with TRBD2. Germline V lookup: CDR1 SGHAT, CDR2 FQNNGV. Unmatched junction bases numbered 11, after V lost 2 bases and J lost 10 bases. The CDR3 has 16 amino acids. In DNA, the CDR3 is TGTGCCAGCAGCTTACTAGCGGGAAATAAAGGGGAGGAGCTGTTTTTT. Translated: CASSLLAGNKGEELFF.

This clone appeared a single time. The identical CDR3 is also encoded by other nucleotide sequences in the sample. V and J are TRBV15 and TRBJ2-6; D is possibly TRBD1 (6 bases). Germline V gene lookup returns CDR1 LNHNV and CDR2 YYDKDF (reference sequence). The CDR3 spans 14 residues. The V end lost 5 bases, the J end lost 4 bases, and 9 bases lay between the germline ends. CDR3 protein: CATSSRGGANVLTF. In DNA form, the CDR3 reads TGTGCCACCAGCTCCAGGGGCGGGGCCAACGTCCTGACTTTC.

The chain is built from TRBV27 and TRBJ2-1; D uncertain. This CDR3 contains 13 residues. V dropped 3 bases and J dropped 3 bases, with 6 bases sitting between them. Germline values: CDR1 MNHEY, CDR2 SMNVEV (reference sequence). The CDR3 loop reads CASSFADYNEQFF. The CDR3 DNA is TGTGCCAGCAGTTTTGCGGACTACAATGAGCAGTTCTTC.

This rearrangement joins TRBV27 to TRBJ2-2, with TRBD1 matching 7 bases. There are 14 residues in the CDR3. V lost 10 bases, J lost 4 bases, and 9 bases stayed unmatched. In germline, CDR1 is MNHEY, CDR2 SMNVEV (reference sequence). Written as DNA, the CDR3 is TGTGCCACCTGGGGACAGTACCCCACCGGGGAGCTGTTTTTT. As protein: CATWGQYPTGELFF.

J is TRBJ2-7 and V is TRBV5-1, with 8 positions matching TRBD2. The CDR3 has 15 amino acids. V shed 4 bases, J shed 2 bases, and the junction held 8 bases outside the gene matches. The V gene's germline CDR1 is SGHRS and CDR2 YFSETQ. The CDR3 loop reads CASSPGGVPTYEQYF. In DNA form, the CDR3 reads TGCGCCAGCAGCCCGGGGGGGGTACCTACCTACGAGCAGTACTTC.

The V and J genes are TRBV6-4 and TRBJ2-3; D not resolved. Germline V gives CDR1 MRHNA, CDR2 SNTAGT. V lost 6 bases and J lost 10, with 26 bases in between. The CDR3 spans 16 residues. CDR3 sequence reads: CASRPEAGGWSVPQYF. DNA of the CDR3: TGTGCCAGCAGGCCCGAGGCCGGTGGCTGGTCGGTTCCGCAGTATTTT.

The chain recombines TRBV11-2 with TRBJ2-3; 10 bases are shared with TRBD2. There are 17 residues in the CDR3. Germline V CDR1 and CDR2: SGHAT, FQNNGV. Losses at the gene ends were 0 bases for V and 5 bases for J; bases not matched to a gene: 8. The CDR3 DNA sequence: TGTGCCAGCAGCTTAGAACGGCTAGCGGGAGTATTAGATACGCAGTATTTT. Translated, it gives CASSLERLAGVLDTQYF.

CDR3 nucleotide sequence: TGTGCCAGCAGCTTAGATTCGGGGGGGCAGGGAAACGAGCAGTACTTC. Translation gives CASSLDSGGQGNEQYF. This chain joins TRBV7-9 and TRBJ2-7; 8 bases are a match to TRBD2. The CDR3 loop spans 16 amino acids. J lost 5 bases, V lost 1 base, and 10 bases had no gene match. Germline V gives CDR1 SEHNR, CDR2 FQNEAQ (reference sequence). Based on the CDR3 plus reference TRBV7-9 and TRBJ2-7, the full variable domain is DTGVSQNPRHKITKRGQNVTFRCDPISEHNRLYWYRQTLGQGPEFLTYFQNEAQLEKSRLLSDRFSAERPKGSFSTLEIQRTEQGDSAMYLCASSLDSGGQGNEQYFGPGTRLTVT.

This clone was picked up a small number of times. DNA for the CDR3: TGCGCCAGCAGCTTTTATAAAGGGACAGGGGGCTTAGAGAGCGGCTACACCTTC. Amino acids: CASSFYKGTGGLESGYTF. This rearrangement joins TRBV5-1 to TRBJ1-2, with 12 bases fitting TRBD1. CDR3 size: 18 residues. Losses at the gene ends were 2 bases for V and 8 bases for J; bases not matched to a gene: 16. From germline, CDR1 is SGHRS and CDR2 YFSETQ.

The V gene is TRBV7-2, the J gene TRBJ1-1; D is uncertain. Germline V gene data show CDR1 as SGHTA and CDR2 as FQGNSA. The germline V and J ends were trimmed by 8 bases and 2 bases, with 12 bases remaining between them. The CDR3 is 13 residues long. The CDR3 nucleotides read TGTGCCAGCGGGGTAGGGAGAAACACTGAAGCTTTCTTT. Protein product: CASGVGRNTEAFF.